Sequencing of this T cell receptor beta chain was carried out in a study of T-cell memory formation after mild COVID-19. As for the study in general: Largely donor-specific TCR clusters were found. Study results and limitations: CD4+ clones that contracted lay mainly in CM and EM; CD8+ ones lay in EMRA. Memory cells collected pre-infection included some clones that later responded, suggesting cross-reactive memory joined.

A remark on this clonotype: As yet, its antigen is unknown.

cDNA libraries for TCR alpha and TCR beta, carrying sample barcodes and UMIs, came from 5'RACE with constant-segment primers. TCRdb reanalysed the 5' RACE reads using MiXCR and keeps one entry per CDR3 protein. The sample shows around 210,000 distinct CDR3 sequences, over 9% of them seen only once. The CDR3 consists of 12 residues. Germline CDR1 LGHDT, CDR2 YNNKEL (reference sequence). V was pared by 6 bases and J by 12 bases, with 15 bases between. Material: PBMCs or a T cell subset sorted from them (not recorded which). This rearrangement joins TRBV3-1 to TRBJ2-1; D may be TRBD1 (6 bases). The origin of this receptor is a man younger than 35 who had mild COVID-19 (a few samples of this study predate the infection). Cell type and time point are not known. The DNA of the CDR3 is TGTGCCAGCAGTCCCAGGGGTGAGGGGCAGTTCTTC. It is translated as CASSPRGEGQFF.